The clone carrying this TCR beta chain has more than one count but fewer than ten. This sample stems from a study of shared clonotypes between healthy human individuals. Per the authors' pipeline: Quality scores were absent from the junction-only immunoSEQ sequences, so filtering differed. Method: immunoSEQ multiplex PCR; TCRdb's copy keeps in-frame clones and lacks some. V, J and clone size are taken as reported in that table, and D and trimming were inferred from the DNA itself. The sample yields more than 550,000 clones, over 60% seen once. Looked up from germline, CDR1 is LNHNV and CDR2 is YYDKDF (reference sequence). Trimming removed 1 base at V and 5 bases at J, with 6 bases between. There are 13 residues in the CDR3.

This sequence was found in a woman aged 25-40 years in good health. The chain couples TRBV15 to TRBJ1-5; D is unresolved. The sequenced sample consisted of memory CD4+ T cells sorted from blood. Described subset: CD45RA-negative fraction. In DNA form, the CDR3 reads TGTGCCACCAGCAGAGTTCGGCATCAGCCCCAGCATTTT. As protein: CATSRVRHQPQHF.